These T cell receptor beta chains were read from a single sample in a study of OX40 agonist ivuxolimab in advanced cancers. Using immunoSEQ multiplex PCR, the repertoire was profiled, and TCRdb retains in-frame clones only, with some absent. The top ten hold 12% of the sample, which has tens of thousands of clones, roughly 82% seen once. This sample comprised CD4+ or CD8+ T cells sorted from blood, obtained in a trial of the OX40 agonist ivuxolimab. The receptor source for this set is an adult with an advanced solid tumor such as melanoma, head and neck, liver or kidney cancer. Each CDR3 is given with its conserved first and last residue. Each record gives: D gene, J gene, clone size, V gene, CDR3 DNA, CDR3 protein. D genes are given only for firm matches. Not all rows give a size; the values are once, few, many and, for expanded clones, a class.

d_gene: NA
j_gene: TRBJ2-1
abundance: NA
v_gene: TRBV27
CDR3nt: TGTGCCAGCAGAGCAGCTAGCGCGTCCTACAATGAGCAGTTCTTC
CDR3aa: CASRAASASYNEQFF

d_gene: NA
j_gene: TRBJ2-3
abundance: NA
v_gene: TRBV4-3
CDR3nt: TGCGCCAGCAGCCAAGATTGGAACCCTAGCACAGATACGCAGTATTTT
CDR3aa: CASSQDWNPSTDTQYF

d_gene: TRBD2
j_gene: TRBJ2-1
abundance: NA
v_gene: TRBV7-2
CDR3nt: TGTGCCAGCAGCTTAGGCCCCTGGACTAGCGGTTACAATGAGCAGTTCTTC
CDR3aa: CASSLGPWTSGYNEQFF

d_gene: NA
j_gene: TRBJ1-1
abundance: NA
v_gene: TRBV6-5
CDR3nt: TGTGCCAGCAGTTACTCAGCGAACACTGAAGCTTTCTTT
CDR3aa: CASSYSANTEAFF

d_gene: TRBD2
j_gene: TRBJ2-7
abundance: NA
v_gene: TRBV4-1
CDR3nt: TGCGCCAGCAGCCAAGATAGCGGGGTGTTCGAGCAGTACTTC
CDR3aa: CASSQDSGVFEQYF

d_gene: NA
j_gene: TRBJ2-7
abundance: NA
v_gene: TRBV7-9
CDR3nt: TGTGCCAGCTCCTCCGGCAGATACTACGAGCAGTACTTC
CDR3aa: CASSSGRYYEQYF

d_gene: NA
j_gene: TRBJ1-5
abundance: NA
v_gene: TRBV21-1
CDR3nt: TGTGCCAGCAGCAAAGACGGACAGGGGGCAAGTCAGCCCCAGCATTTT
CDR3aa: CASSKDGQGASQPQHF

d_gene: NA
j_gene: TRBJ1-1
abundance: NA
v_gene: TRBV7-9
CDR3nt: TGTGCCAGCAGCTTAGTCAGGAGGAACACTGAAGCTTTCTTT
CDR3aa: CASSLVRRNTEAFF

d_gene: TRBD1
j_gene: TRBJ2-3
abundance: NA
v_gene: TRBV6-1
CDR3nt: TGTGCCAGCAGGCCCGGACAGGGGGAAGCAGATACGCAGTATTTT
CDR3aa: CASRPGQGEADTQYF

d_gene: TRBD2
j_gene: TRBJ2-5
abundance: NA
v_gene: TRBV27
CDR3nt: TGTGCCAGCAGTTTATCTTGGACTAGCGGGAGTGAGACCCAGTACTTC
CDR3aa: CASSLSWTSGSETQYF

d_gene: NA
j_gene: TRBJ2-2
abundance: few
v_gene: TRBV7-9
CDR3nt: TGTGCCAGCCCCAAGGCCGGGGAGCTGTTTTTT
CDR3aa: CASPKAGELFF

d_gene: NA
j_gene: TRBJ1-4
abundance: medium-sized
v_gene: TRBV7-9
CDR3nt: TGTGCCAGCAGCTTAGTCGGGGAGGCTGAAAAACTGTTTTTT
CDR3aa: CASSLVGEAEKLFF

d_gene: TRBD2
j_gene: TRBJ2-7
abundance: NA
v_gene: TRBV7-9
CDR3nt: TGTGCCAGCAGCTTAACCCCGGGGGGTACGGACGAGCAGTACTTC
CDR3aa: CASSLTPGGTDEQYF

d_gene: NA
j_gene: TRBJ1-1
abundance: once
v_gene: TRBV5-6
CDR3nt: TGTGCCAGCAGCTTGGGGGGGCGAGGGACTGAAGCTTTCTTT
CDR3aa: CASSLGGRGTEAFF

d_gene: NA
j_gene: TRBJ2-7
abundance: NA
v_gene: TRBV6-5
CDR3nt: TGTGCCAGCAGTTACTCGAACGCAGGGGACCACGAGCAGTACTTC
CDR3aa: CASSYSNAGDHEQYF

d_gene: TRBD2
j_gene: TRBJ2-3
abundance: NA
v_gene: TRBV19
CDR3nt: TGTGCCAGTAGTATAGATGCGTGGGCGGGGGGAAGCACAGATACGCAGTATTTT
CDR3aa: CASSIDAWAGGSTDTQYF

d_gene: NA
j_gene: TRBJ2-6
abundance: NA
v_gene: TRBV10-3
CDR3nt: TGTGCCACCGACCCTTCCTCTGGGGCCAACGTCCTGACTTTC
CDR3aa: CATDPSSGANVLTF

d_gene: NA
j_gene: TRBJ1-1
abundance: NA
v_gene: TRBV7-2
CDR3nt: TGTGCCAGCAGCTTAGTTGACCTTACACGCCTTGGCACTGAAGCTTTCTTT
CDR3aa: CASSLVDLTRLGTEAFF

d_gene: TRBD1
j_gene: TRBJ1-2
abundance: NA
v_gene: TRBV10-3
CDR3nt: TGTGCCATCAGTGAGTCGGAGACGGACAGGGGGCCTGGCTACACCTTC
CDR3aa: CAISESETDRGPGYTF

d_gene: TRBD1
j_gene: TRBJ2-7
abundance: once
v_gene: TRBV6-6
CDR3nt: TGTGCCAGCATTGCCTTTCCGGACAGGTCCTACGAGCAGTACTTC
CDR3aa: CASIAFPDRSYEQYF

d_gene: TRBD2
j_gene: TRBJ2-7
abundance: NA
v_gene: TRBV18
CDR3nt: TGTGCCAGCTCGTCTGGGCGGGGGTACGAGCAGTACTTC
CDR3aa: CASSSGRGYEQYF

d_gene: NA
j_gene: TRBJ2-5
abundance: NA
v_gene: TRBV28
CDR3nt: TGTGCCAGCATCGGAGGGGAGACCCAGTACTTC
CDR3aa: CASIGGETQYF

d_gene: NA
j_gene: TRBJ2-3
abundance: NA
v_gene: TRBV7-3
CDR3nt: TGTGCCAGCAGCTCTAGCGGAGGGGGAGATACGCAGTATTTT
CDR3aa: CASSSSGGGDTQYF

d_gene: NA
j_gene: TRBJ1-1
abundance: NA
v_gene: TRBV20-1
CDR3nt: TGCAGTGCTAGAGATTTGCCTGAAGCTTTCTTT
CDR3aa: CSARDLPEAFF

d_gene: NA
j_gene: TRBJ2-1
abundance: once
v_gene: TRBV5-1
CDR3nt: TGCGCCAGCAGCGCTGACACGGGAAAGAGGTACAATGAGCAGTTCTTC
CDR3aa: CASSADTGKRYNEQFF

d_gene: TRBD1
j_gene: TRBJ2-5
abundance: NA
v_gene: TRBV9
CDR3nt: TGTGCCAGCAGCGTAGATTCGACGATGGGGACAGGGGGCTGGGAGACCCAGTACTTC
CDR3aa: CASSVDSTMGTGGWETQYF

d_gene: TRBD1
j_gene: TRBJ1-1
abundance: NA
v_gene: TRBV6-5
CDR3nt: TGTGCCAGCAGCCCAACCGACAGGGGAGATACTGAAGCTTTCTTT
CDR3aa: CASSPTDRGDTEAFF

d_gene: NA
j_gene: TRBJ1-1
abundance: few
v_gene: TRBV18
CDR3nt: TGTGCCAGCTCACCGGACATTGAAGCTTTCTTT
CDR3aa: CASSPDIEAFF

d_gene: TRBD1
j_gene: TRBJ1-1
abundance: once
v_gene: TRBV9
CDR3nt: TGTGCCAGCAGCCATCACAGGGGAAGTGGCACTGAAGCTTTCTTT
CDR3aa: CASSHHRGSGTEAFF

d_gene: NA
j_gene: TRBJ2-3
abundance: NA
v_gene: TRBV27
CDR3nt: TGTGCCAGCAGTTTATTGGGCGGGATCAGCTTCGATACGCAGTATTTT
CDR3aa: CASSLLGGISFDTQYF

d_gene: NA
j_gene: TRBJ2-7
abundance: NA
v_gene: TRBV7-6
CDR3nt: TGTGCCAGCAGCCGGCAGGGGTTGGGGAACCACGAGCAGTACTTC
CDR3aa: CASSRQGLGNHEQYF

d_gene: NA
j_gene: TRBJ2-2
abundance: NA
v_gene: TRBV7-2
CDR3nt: TGTGCCAGCAGCTTATTAACAGGGATTGTCGGGGAGCTGTTTTTT
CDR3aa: CASSLLTGIVGELFF

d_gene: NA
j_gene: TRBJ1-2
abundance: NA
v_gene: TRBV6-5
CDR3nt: TGTGCCAGCCGCCGCCTCGTTGGCGACGGCTATGGCTACACCTTC
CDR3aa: CASRRLVGDGYGYTF

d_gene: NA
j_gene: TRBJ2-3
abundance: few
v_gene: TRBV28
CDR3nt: TGTGCCAGCAGTTTAGGGGCTAGTGGGGTTTGGGATACGCAGTATTTT
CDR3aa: CASSLGASGVWDTQYF

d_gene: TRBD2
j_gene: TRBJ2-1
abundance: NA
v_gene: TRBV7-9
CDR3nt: TGTGCCAGCAGCTCAGGACTAGCGGCCAGCTCCTACAATGAGCAGTTCTTC
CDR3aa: CASSSGLAASSYNEQFF

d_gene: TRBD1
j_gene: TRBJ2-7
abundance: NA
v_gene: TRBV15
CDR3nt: TGTGCCACCAGCAAAGACAGGGTCTCCTACGAGCAGTACTTC
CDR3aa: CATSKDRVSYEQYF

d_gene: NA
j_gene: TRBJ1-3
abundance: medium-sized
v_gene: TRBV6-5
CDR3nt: TGTGCCAGCAGTTATAACGCCTACTCTGGAAACACCATATATTTT
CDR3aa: CASSYNAYSGNTIYF

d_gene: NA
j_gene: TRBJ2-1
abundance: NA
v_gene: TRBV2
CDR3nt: TGTGCCAGCAGTGTCGGAGATTACAATGAGCAGTTCTTC
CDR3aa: CASSVGDYNEQFF

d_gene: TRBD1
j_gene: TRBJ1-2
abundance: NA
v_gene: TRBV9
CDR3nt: TGTGCCAGCAGCGCCCAGGGGGAAAGGGACTATGGCTACACCTTC
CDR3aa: CASSAQGERDYGYTF

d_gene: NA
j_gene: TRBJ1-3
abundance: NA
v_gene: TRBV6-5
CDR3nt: TGTGCCAGCAGTGACCTAAACTCTGGAAACACCATATATTTT
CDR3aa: CASSDLNSGNTIYF

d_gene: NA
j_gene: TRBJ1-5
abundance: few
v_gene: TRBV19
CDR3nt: TGTGCCAGTAGTATCGGCAGGGGAAATCAGCCCCAGCATTTT
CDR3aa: CASSIGRGNQPQHF

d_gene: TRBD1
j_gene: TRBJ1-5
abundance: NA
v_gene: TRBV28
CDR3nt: TGTGCCAGCAGTTCCGACAGGGATCAGCCCCAGCATTTT
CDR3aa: CASSSDRDQPQHF

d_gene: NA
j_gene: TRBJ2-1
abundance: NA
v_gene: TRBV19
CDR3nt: TGTGCCAGTAGTATATCCCCCGGGAGTCCCCACAATGAGCAGTTCTTC
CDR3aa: CASSISPGSPHNEQFF

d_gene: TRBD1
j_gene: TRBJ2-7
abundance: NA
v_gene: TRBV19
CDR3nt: TGTGCCAGTAGTGCTAGAGGGACAGGGTCAACCTACGAGCAGTACTTC
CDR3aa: CASSARGTGSTYEQYF

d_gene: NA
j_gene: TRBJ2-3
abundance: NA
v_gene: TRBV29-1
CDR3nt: TGCAGCGTTGAAGATTTTGTCGGGGGGACAGCAAGCACAGATACGCAGTATTTT
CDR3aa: CSVEDFVGGTASTDTQYF

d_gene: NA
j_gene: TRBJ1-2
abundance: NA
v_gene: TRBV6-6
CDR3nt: TGTGCCAGCAGCGCCAGGGACCCCCTTTTCTATGGCTACACCTTC
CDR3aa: CASSARDPLFYGYTF

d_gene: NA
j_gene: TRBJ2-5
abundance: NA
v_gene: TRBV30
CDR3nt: TGTGCCTGGAGAAACAGGGAGACCCAGTACTTC
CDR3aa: CAWRNRETQYF

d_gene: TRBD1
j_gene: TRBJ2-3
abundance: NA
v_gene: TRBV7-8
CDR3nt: TGTGCCAGCAGCCCGACAGGGCACACAGATACGCAGTATTTT
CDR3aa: CASSPTGHTDTQYF

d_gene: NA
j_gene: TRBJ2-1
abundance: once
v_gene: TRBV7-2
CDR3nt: TGTGCCAGCAGCTTAGGGGTGAGCTCCTACAATGAGCAGTTCTTC
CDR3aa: CASSLGVSSYNEQFF

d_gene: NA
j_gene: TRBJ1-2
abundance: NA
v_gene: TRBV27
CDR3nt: TGTGCCAGCAGTCCATTCACGGGCTATGGCTACACCTTC
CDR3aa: CASSPFTGYGYTF

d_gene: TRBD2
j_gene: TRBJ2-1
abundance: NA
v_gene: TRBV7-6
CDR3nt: TGTGCCAGCAGCTTAGCGGGCGGCGGGGGAAATGAGCAGTTCTTC
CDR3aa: CASSLAGGGGNEQFF

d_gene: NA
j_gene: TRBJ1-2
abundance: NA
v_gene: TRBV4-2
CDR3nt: TGTGCCAGCAGCCAAGATCTGGAAAGGGATCTTAACTATGGCTACACCTTC
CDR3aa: CASSQDLERDLNYGYTF

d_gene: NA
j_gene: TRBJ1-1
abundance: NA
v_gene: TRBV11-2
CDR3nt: TGTGCCAGCAGCTTAGATACGGGGGGAGAAGCTTTCTTT
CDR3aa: CASSLDTGGEAFF

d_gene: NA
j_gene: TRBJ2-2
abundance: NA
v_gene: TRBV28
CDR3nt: TGTGCCAGCAGTTCCCGCCTCCCGACGGGCGGGGAGCTGTTTTTT
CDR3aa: CASSSRLPTGGELFF

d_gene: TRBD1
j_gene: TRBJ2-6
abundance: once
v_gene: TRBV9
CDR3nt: TGTGCCAGCAGCCCTACCGGGACAGCTCGTTCTGGGGCCAACGTCCTGACTTTC
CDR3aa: CASSPTGTARSGANVLTF